Below, one T cell receptor beta chain is given with its context. Its antigen is not yet known. Nothing much larger sits one base from this clone, and base qualities are not available. The CDR3 regions of human TCRbeta chains were analyzed by immunosequencing. The paper's data handling went like this. TCRs in the repertoires were compared against a reference library of SARS-CoV-2-specific TCRs that had been generated with the MIRA antigen-specificity platform. Breadth was defined as the fraction of unique TCRs that were SARS-CoV-2-associated. Depth was defined as the fraction of total T cells that were SARS-CoV-2-associated. Using the MIRA data, each spike-specific TCR was mapped to the spike region that the TCR reacts to and placed in a CD4 or CD8 class. Log10-transformed breadth and depth values were compared by one-way ANOVA with Sidak's multiple comparisons tests. TCRdb's version of the immuneACCESS table is confined to in-frame rearrangements and falls short of the full clone set. An unresolved V gene accounts for under half of the shortfall where checked; the remainder is of unknown origin. V and J calls and clone size are copied from that table; D and trimming were computed from the DNA. Within this sample are 100,000 to 150,000 clones, with over 75% of them counted one time only. Jointly, the top ten make up 6% to 9% of the sample.

The time point label, read with the paper, signifies: baseline before first vaccination. Vaccinee samples were obtained from the UK trials COV001 and COV002, which included a single-blind randomized controlled phase 2/3 trial of AZD1222 (ChAdOx1 nCoV-19) in healthy adults. For TCRbeta chain sequencing, PBMC samples were collected from trial participants at day 0 and at day 28 after the second dose. The CDR3, cysteine through phenylalanine, is 16 amino acids long. The retained sequence is limited to the CDR3, 48 bases, with the frame set at the first base. Trimming removed 4 bases from V and 5 bases from J; the gene matches leave 9 bases unexplained. CDR1 and CDR2, per the germline V gene (reference sequence), are LGHDT and YNNKEL. The entry originates in a study of T cell responses to AZD1222 COVID-19 vaccine (dated by TCRdb to the early 2020s). Background on the whole study: AZD1222 recipients given second doses at about 4 weeks or at about 12 weeks were pooled, since spike-specific TCR depth and breadth were not found to differ between the two schedules. Trial participants were enrolled by age into subgroups of 18-55, 56-69 and 70-plus years, and about 150, 27 and 61 TCR-sequenced participants, respectively, were included in these subgroups. A total of 230 to 250 trial participants underwent TCR sequencing, of whom about 210 had received two doses of AZD1222 and around 26 had received two doses of the MenACWY control vaccine. What the study reported, not specific to this receptor: Vaccine-associated CD4 TCRs spanned the whole spike protein, with dominant responses in regions 160-218 and 743-854. In the small 56-69-year group, the increase in depth fell short of significance, most likely because of low power. Conclusions about previously exposed vaccinees are limited because only a handful of AZD1222 recipients were SARS-CoV-2 seropositive at baseline. Because no samples from the day 14 peak response were available, repertoires could be characterized only after the peak T cell response. A significant rise in spike-specific TCR breadth and depth was observed after two AZD1222 doses relative to day 0 and relative to MenACWY recipients. Participants were mostly white British, with more females than males. The authors suggested clonal diversity may have been underestimated. Reportedly, almost half of the unique spike-specific TCRs recognized epitopes lying outside the regions that are mutated in the B.1.351 and B.1.1.7 variants.

The receptor's source is an adult in good health. Recombination linked TRBV3-1 (or the pseudogene TRBV3-2) to TRBJ2-5, and 11 junctional nucleotides match TRBD2. Specimen: peripheral blood, collected on day 0 of AZD1222 vaccination. The DNA reads as follows: TGTGCCAGCAGCCCATCACATAGCGGGAGGGGTGAGACCCAGTACTTC. Protein translation: CASSPSHSGRGETQYF.